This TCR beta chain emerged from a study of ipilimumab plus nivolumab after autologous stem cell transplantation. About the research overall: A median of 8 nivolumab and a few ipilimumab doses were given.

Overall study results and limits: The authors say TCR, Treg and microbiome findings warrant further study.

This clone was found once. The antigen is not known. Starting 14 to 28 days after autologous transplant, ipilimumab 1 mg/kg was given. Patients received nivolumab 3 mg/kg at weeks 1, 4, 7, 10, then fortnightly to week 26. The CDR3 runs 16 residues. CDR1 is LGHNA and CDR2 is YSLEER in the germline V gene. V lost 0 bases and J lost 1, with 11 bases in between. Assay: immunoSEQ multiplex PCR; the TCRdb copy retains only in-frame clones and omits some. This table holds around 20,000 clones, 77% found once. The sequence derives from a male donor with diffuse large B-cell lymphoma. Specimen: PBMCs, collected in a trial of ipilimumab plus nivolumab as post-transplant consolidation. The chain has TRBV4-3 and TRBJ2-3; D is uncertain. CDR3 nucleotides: TGCGCCAGCAGCCAAGATCACCCCCTGGGCACAGATACGCAGTATTTT. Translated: CASSQDHPLGTDTQYF.